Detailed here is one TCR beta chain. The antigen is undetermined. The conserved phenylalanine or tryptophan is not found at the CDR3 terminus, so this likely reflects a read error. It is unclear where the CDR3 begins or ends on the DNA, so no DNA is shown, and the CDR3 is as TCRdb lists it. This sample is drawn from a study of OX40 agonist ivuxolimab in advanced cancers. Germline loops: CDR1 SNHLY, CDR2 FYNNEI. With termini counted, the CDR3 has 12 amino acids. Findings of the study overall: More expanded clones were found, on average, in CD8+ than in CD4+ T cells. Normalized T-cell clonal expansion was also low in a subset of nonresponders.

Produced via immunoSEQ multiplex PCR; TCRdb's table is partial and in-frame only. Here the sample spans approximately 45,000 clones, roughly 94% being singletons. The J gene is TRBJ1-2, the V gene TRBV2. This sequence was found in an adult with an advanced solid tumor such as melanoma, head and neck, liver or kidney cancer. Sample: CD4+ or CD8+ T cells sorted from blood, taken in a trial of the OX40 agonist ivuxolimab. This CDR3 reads CASSDKGWERRA.